What follows are 27 T cell receptor beta chains derived from one specimen sequenced in a study of CD8 T cells in ankylosing spondylitis. Their recognized antigens are unknown. Findings and limits, study-wide: Seemingly distinctive of ankylosing spondylitis blood was a TCR beta motif formed by eight highly homologous variants.

One entry per CDR3 protein results from TCRdb running MiXCR on the 5' RACE reads. In the table there are about 220,000 distinct CDR3 sequences, 7% to 8% of which are singletons. Material: blood, either unsorted or a sorted T cell fraction (not recorded which). The source of these receptors is a male donor with ankylosing spondylitis.

This clonotype has at least ten counts. The chain has TRBV25-1 and TRBJ2-7; D is unclear. The CDR3 spans 10 residues. The germline V gene encodes CDR1 MGHDK and CDR2 SYGVNS. V was clipped by 5 bases and J by 7 bases, with 6 bases between them. DNA of the CDR3: TGTGCCAGCAGTCGTGGAGAGCAGTACTTC. Residues: CASSRGEQYF.

The chain recombines TRBV7-9 with TRBJ2-2, with unresolved D. Germline V gene lookup returns CDR1 SEHNR and CDR2 FQNEAQ (reference sequence). The CDR3 is 13 amino acids. Trimming removed 5 bases from V and 7 bases from J, with 11 bases in between. The CDR3 DNA follows: TGTGCCAGCAGCCCTCCGTGGAACGGGGAGCTGTTTTTT. Its translation is CASSPPWNGELFF.

This clonotype appeared many times. The chain is built from TRBV20-1 and TRBJ2-1, with 9 bases aligning to TRBD2. Per the germline V gene, CDR1 is DFQATT and CDR2 is SNEGSKA (reference sequence). The trim removed 5 bases at V and 3 bases at J, leaving 11 bases unmatched. The CDR3 spans 16 residues. The DNA for the CDR3 is TGCAGTGCTCGGCGGGGTAGCGGGAGAGTCTACAATGAGCAGTTCTTC. Residues: CSARRGSGRVYNEQFF.

This clonotype showed up many times. J is TRBJ1-1 and V is TRBV14; no definite D call. The CDR3 spans 14 residues. Germline assignment: CDR1 SGHDN and CDR2 FVKESK. Trimming left V 0 bases short and J 4 bases short, with 9 bases between. The CDR3 nucleotides are TGTGCCAGCAGCCAAGATGAAGGACGCACTGAAGCTTTCTTT. This translates into CASSQDEGRTEAFF.

This clonotype was detected ten times or more. The chain couples TRBV7-6 to TRBJ2-7; 7 bases fit TRBD2. Losses at the gene ends were 4 bases for V and 0 bases for J; bases not matched to a gene: 6. This CDR3 comprises 15 residues. Germline CDR1 is SGHVS and CDR2 is FNYEAQ. The CDR3 region is CASSSGLLSSYEQYF. The CDR3 coding sequence is TGTGCCAGCAGCTCGGGACTATTAAGCTCCTACGAGCAGTACTTC.

This clonotype has a count of ten or more. The V and J genes are TRBV7-9 and TRBJ1-3; a possible D gene is TRBD1 (6 bases). V was pared by 5 bases and J by 2 bases, with 10 bases between. The CDR3 spans 14 residues. The V gene's germline CDR1 is SEHNR and CDR2 FQNEAQ (reference sequence). The CDR3 DNA reads as TGTGCCAGCAGCCTCTGGACAGCTGGAAACACCATATATTTT. Protein product: CASSLWTAGNTIYF.

The rearrangement links TRBV28 to TRBJ1-5; no reliable D call. Germline V CDR1 and CDR2: MDHEN, SYDVKM. This CDR3 region has 11 residues. V shed 4 bases and J shed 6 bases, with 4 bases lying between them. CDR3 loop: CASSYGQPQHF. The CDR3 region has the DNA TGTGCCAGCAGTTACGGTCAGCCCCAGCATTTT.

This clonotype appeared many times. The V and J genes are TRBV11-2 and TRBJ2-7; D remains ambiguous. CDR1 is SGHAT and CDR2 is FQNNGV in the germline V gene. The ends were cut back, 1 base at V and 3 bases at J, with 10 bases in the middle. This CDR3 comprises 14 residues. The CDR3 region is CASSLGPAFYEQYF. Here the CDR3 DNA reads TGTGCCAGCAGCTTAGGCCCCGCTTTCTACGAGCAGTACTTC.

This clonotype showed up just once. A much larger clone lies one base from this, so it may be a read error. The chain recombines TRBV9 with TRBJ2-7, with D maybe TRBD2 (5 bases). The CDR3 has 15 amino acids. CDR1 and CDR2 from the germline V gene are SGDLS and YYNGEE. Trimming took off 4 bases at V and 2 bases at J, with 16 bases between the two ends. Written as DNA, the CDR3 is TGTGCCAGCAGCCCCCGGACTGGAACCACCTACGAGCAGTACTTC. This translates into CASSPRTGTTYEQYF.

The sample holds many counts of this clonotype. V is TRBV6-1 and J is TRBJ2-1; no firm D call. Germline assignment: CDR1 MNHNS and CDR2 SASEGT. The CDR3 has 15 residues. V was pared by 1 base and J by 7 bases, with 14 bases between. The CDR3, as DNA: TGTGCCAGCAGTGAAGGTTCGATGTGGGGTAATGAGCAGTTCTTC. Translated: CASSEGSMWGNEQFF.

Many counts were recorded for this clonotype. This chain links TRBV20-1 with TRBJ2-7; D is unclear. The ends were cut back, 6 bases at V and 0 bases at J, with 15 bases in the middle. Germline V gives CDR1 DFQATT, CDR2 SNEGSKA (reference sequence). The CDR3 loop spans 14 amino acids. Here the CDR3 DNA reads TGCAGTGCGATATCCGCAGGTACCTCCTACGAGCAGTACTTC. Its translation: CSAISAGTSYEQYF.

This clonotype was seen a few times. The chain links TRBV30 to TRBJ1-4; 7 nucleotides line up with TRBD1. Germline CDR1 and CDR2: GTSNPN and SVGIG (reference sequence). The CDR3 covers 13 residues. The ends lost 6 bases at V and 2 bases at J; junction bases unmatched: 3. CDR3 loop: CACTTGTNEKLFF. Here the CDR3 DNA reads TGTGCCTGTACGACAGGGACTAATGAAAAACTGTTTTTT.

This clonotype has at least ten counts. V usage is TRBV20-1 and J usage is TRBJ2-1, with 7 positions matching TRBD2. The J segment lost 3 bases and the V segment lost 5 bases, leaving 4 bases of the junction unmatched. CDR1 is DFQATT and CDR2 is SNEGSKA in the germline V gene (reference sequence). The CDR3 is 13 amino acids. The CDR3 loop reads CSAYLAVYNEQFF. CDR3 coding DNA: TGCAGTGCTTACCTAGCGGTCTACAATGAGCAGTTCTTC.

The V and J genes are TRBV20-1 and TRBJ2-1, with D perhaps TRBD1 (5 bases). Germline CDR1 is DFQATT and CDR2 is SNEGSKA (reference sequence). V lost 4 bases and J 1 base, leaving 14 bases between the germline ends. This CDR3 region has 15 residues. The CDR3, as DNA: TGCAGTGCTAAAGACTGGGGCGGTTCCTACAATGAGCAGTTCTTC. Amino acids: CSAKDWGGSYNEQFF.

This clonotype occurred many times. The chain employs TRBV7-6 and TRBJ2-5; 7 positions agree with TRBD1. The CDR3 spans 18 residues. Looked up from germline, CDR1 is SGHVS and CDR2 is FNYEAQ. V lost 1 base and J lost 1; bases outside the gene matches: 12. CDR3 sequence (DNA): TGTGCCAGCAGCTTAGGTGTGGTGACAGGGAGCCGCCAAGAGACCCAGTACTTC. Translation gives CASSLGVVTGSRQETQYF.

This clonotype was recorded many times. The J gene is TRBJ1-5, the V gene TRBV28; 7 bases agree with TRBD1. The CDR3 sequence is 13 residues long. J gave up 3 bases and V 5 bases, and 1 base lay outside the gene matches. Looked up from germline, CDR1 is MDHEN and CDR2 is SYDVKM. DNA for the CDR3: TGTGCCAGCAGTGGACAGGTCAATCAGCCCCAGCATTTT. Translation: CASSGQVNQPQHF.

The CDR3 DNA reads TGTGCCAGCAGCTCTTCAGACGGACGACCCTCCTACGAGCAGTACTTC. Translating gives CASSSSDGRPSYEQYF. The chain employs TRBV14 and TRBJ2-7; D unclear. V gave up 5 bases and J gave up 0 bases, with 17 bases separating them. CDR3 size: 16 residues. Per germline, CDR1 SGHDN and CDR2 FVKESK. Based on the CDR3 plus reference TRBV14 and TRBJ2-7, the full variable domain is EAGVTQFPSHSVIEKGQTVTLRCDPISGHDNLYWYRRVMGKEIKFLLHFVKESKQDESGMPNNRFLAERTGGTYSTLKVQPAELEDSGVYFCASSSSDGRPSYEQYFGPGTRLTVT.

This clonotype was counted only a few times. V and J are TRBV7-9 and TRBJ1-1; D is uncertain. V lost 4 bases to trimming and J lost 1 base, with 10 bases between them. CDR1 SEHNR and CDR2 FQNEAQ come from the germline V gene (reference sequence). This CDR3 comprises 14 residues. The CDR3 reads CASSSVGENTEAFF. CDR3 coding DNA: TGTGCCAGCAGCTCTGTGGGAGAGAACACTGAAGCTTTCTTT.

This clonotype appeared a few times. This sequence joins TRBV3-1 and TRBJ2-3; no definite D call. The germline V and J ends were trimmed by 4 bases and 8 bases, with 7 bases remaining between them. This CDR3 has 11 residues. The germline V gene has CDR1 LGHDT and CDR2 YNNKEL (reference sequence). The CDR3 DNA reads TGTGCCAGCAGCCGCCGTGGTACGCAGTATTTT. It yields the protein CASSRRGTQYF.

V gene TRBV6-5 combines with J gene TRBJ2-4; D perhaps matches TRBD2 (6 bases). CDR3 length equals 14 residues. V lost 1 base, J lost 8 bases, and 12 bases lay in between. The germline CDR1 and CDR2 sequences are MNHEY and SVGAGI. CDR3 DNA: TGTGCCAGCAGTTACTTGGGGGGAATATACATTCAGTACTTC. Translation: CASSYLGGIYIQYF.

There are a few counts of this clonotype. The CDR3 is CASSSQGLPDTQYF. In DNA, the CDR3 is TGTGCCAGCAGTTCACAGGGGTTGCCAGATACGCAGTATTTT. This chain links TRBV27 with TRBJ2-3; 7 bases agree with TRBD1. CDR3 length equals 14 residues. The germline gives CDR1 MNHEY, CDR2 SMNVEV (reference sequence). V trimming: 4 bases; J trimming: 4 bases; junction bases outside the gene matches: 5.

A few counts support this clonotype. This chain connects TRBV4-3 to TRBJ1-6; TRBD1 agrees at 7 bases. The V segment lost 1 base and the J segment 8 bases; nucleotides outside the gene matches: 5. From germline, CDR1 is LGHNA and CDR2 YSLEER. The CDR3 has 15 residues. The CDR3 sequence: CASSQGTGTDSPLHF. CDR3 DNA sequence: TGCGCCAGCAGCCAAGGAACCGGGACAGATTCACCCCTCCACTTT.

This clonotype was found once. V gene TRBV19 combines with J gene TRBJ1-2; a possible D gene is TRBD1 (5 bases). Trimming removed 5 bases at V and 4 bases at J, with 17 bases between. CDR1 and CDR2 (germline): LNHDA, SQIVND (reference sequence). CDR3 size: 15 residues. The CDR3 DNA sequence: TGTGCCAGTAGTCCGGCAGAAGGCGGGGGCTATGGCTACACCTTC. Translation gives CASSPAEGGGYGYTF. Full variable domain (outside the CDR3, taken from reference TRBV19 and TRBJ1-2): DGGITQSPKYLFRKEGQNVTLSCEQNLNHDAMYWYRQDPGQGLRLIYYSQIVNDFQKGDIAEGYSVSREKKESFPLTVTSAQKNPTAFYLCASSPAEGGGYGYTFGSGTRLTVV.

This clonotype has more than one count but fewer than ten. The chain carries TRBV20-1 and TRBJ2-1, with 7 positions matching TRBD2. The CDR3 is made up of 14 amino acids. Germline CDR1 and CDR2: DFQATT and SNEGSKA (reference sequence). J lost 2 bases, V lost 2 bases, and 3 bases had no gene match. The CDR3 spells CSARLAETYNEQFF. CDR3 DNA: TGCAGTGCTAGACTAGCGGAAACCTACAATGAGCAGTTCTTC.

This clonotype has at least ten counts. The rearrangement links TRBV7-9 to TRBJ2-7, with D perhaps matching TRBD1 (6 bases). Germline V gene data show CDR1 as SEHNR and CDR2 as FQNEAQ (reference sequence). The CDR3 spans 13 residues. V lost 5 bases to trimming and J lost 2 bases, with 10 bases between them. The CDR3 DNA reads as TGTGCCAGCAGCCCTCGGACAGCCTACGAGCAGTACTTC. As protein: CASSPRTAYEQYF.

This clonotype was seen a few times. The chain recombines TRBV19 with TRBJ2-3; no reliable D call. The germline gives CDR1 LNHDA, CDR2 SQIVND (reference sequence). CDR3 size: 15 residues. With 2 bases removed from V and 1 base from J, the gap between germline ends came to 10 bases. The DNA of the CDR3 is TGTGCCAGTAGTATACTAGGCGCCCGCACAGATACGCAGTATTTT. Translated: CASSILGARTDTQYF.

The chain couples TRBV6-1 to TRBJ2-5; TRBD2 matches 8 bases. V shed 5 bases and J 5 bases; nucleotides not matched to a gene: 7. The CDR3 has 14 residues. Looked up from germline, CDR1 is MNHNS and CDR2 is SASEGT. The CDR3 sequence is CASSPLAGRETQYF. In nucleotides, the CDR3 is TGTGCCAGCAGTCCCTTAGCGGGACGGGAGACCCAGTACTTC.